This T cell receptor beta chain emerged from a study of blood T cell repertoires in COVID-19. Background on the study: From the United States, Italy and Spain came samples of acute and convalescent COVID-19. PBMCs, B-cell-depleted T cells, or T cells were the source of the cDNA or gDNA that made up the material.

The sample holds one count of this clone. Sequencing used immunoSEQ multiplex PCR; TCRdb keeps in-frame clones, though not all of them. The data show about 270,000 clones, approximately 90% seen once. The CDR3 is made up of 13 amino acids. V was trimmed by 4 bases and J by 4 bases, leaving 8 bases between them. Germline CDR1 MNHEY, CDR2 SMNVEV (reference sequence). Sequencing input: PBMCs or T cells enriched from blood (not recorded which). The genes are TRBV27 and TRBJ1-3; D might be TRBD1 (6 bases). The receptor comes from a woman aged 45 to 65 who had recovered from COVID-19. The CDR3 DNA reads TGTGCCAGCAGTTCAGGGGTCGGAAACACCATATATTTT. It translates to CASSSGVGNTIYF.